This T cell receptor beta chain stems from a study of OX40 agonist ivuxolimab in advanced cancers. Study results and caveats: Clonal expansion was seen in CD4+ and CD8+ blood T cells by week 6 at 0.1 to 3.0 mg/kg. Compared with others, partial responders at 0.1-3.0 mg/kg displayed clonal expansion among the lowest.

The method was immunoSEQ multiplex PCR; TCRdb's version includes in-frame clones alone and lacks a portion of them. The sample lists about 79,000 clones, about 80% occurring once. Comments on this clone: Antigen: not known.

This receptor was obtained from an adult with an advanced solid tumor such as melanoma, head and neck, liver or kidney cancer. The sequencing used CD4+ or CD8+ T cells sorted from blood, collected in a trial of the OX40 agonist ivuxolimab.

The DNA of the CDR3 is TGTGCCAGCAGCAAAGGTCCTAGCGGCCAAGAGACCCAGTACTTC. Its translation is CASSKGPSGQETQYF. V and J are TRBV7-2 and TRBJ2-5; TRBD2 matches 7 bases. The CDR3 sequence is 15 residues long. CDR1 and CDR2 from the germline V gene are SGHTA and FQGNSA. J gave up 1 base and V 5 bases, and 7 bases lay outside the gene matches.